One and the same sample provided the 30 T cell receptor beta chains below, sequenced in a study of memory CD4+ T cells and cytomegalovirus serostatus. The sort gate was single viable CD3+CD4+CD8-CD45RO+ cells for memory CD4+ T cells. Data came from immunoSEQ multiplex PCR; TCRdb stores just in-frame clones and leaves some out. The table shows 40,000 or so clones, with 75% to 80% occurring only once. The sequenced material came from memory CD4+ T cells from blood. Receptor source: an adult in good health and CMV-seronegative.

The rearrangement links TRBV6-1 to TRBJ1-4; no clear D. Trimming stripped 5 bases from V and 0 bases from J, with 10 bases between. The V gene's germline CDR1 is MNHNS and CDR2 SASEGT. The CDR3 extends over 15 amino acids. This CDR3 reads CASSPYLATNEKLFF. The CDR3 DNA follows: TGTGCCAGCAGTCCTTACCTTGCAACTAATGAAAAACTGTTTTTT.

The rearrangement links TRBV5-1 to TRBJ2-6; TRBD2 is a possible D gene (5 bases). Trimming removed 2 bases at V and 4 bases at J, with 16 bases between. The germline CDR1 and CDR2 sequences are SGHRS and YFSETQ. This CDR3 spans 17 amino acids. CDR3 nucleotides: TGCGCCAGCAGCTTTTTAGGGAGTACTACGGGGGCCAACGTCCTGACTTTC. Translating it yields CASSFLGSTTGANVLTF.

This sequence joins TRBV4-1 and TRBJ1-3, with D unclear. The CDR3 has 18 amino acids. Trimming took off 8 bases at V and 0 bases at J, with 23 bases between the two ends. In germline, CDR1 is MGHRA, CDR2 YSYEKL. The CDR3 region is CASSYILAGPLSGNTIYF. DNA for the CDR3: TGCGCCAGCTCCTATATTTTAGCGGGTCCTCTCTCTGGAAACACCATATATTTT.

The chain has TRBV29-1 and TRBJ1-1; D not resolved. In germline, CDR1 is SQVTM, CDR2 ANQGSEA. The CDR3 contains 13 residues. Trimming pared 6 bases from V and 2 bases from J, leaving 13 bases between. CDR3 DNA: TGCAGCGTGACAAGGACTTTAAACACTGAAGCTTTCTTT. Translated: CSVTRTLNTEAFF.

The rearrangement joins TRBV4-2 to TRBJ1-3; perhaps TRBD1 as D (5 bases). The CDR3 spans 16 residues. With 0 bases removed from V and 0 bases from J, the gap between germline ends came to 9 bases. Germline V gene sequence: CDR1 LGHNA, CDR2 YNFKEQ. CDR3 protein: CASSQDETASGNTIYF. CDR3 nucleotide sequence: TGTGCCAGCAGCCAAGATGAGACAGCCTCTGGAAACACCATATATTTT.

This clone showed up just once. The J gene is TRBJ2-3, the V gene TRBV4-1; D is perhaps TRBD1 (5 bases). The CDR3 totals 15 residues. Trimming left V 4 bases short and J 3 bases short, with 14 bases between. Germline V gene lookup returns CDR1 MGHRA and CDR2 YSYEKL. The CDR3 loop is CASSPGSGITDTQYF. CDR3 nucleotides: TGCGCCAGCAGCCCCGGGTCAGGGATTACAGATACGCAGTATTTT.

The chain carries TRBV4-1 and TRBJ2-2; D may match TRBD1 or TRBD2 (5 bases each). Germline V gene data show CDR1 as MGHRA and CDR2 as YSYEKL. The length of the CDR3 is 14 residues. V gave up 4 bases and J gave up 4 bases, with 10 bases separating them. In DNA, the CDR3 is TGCGCCAGCAGCCGAGTGGGGGTCACCGGGGAGCTGTTTTTT. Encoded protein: CASSRVGVTGELFF.

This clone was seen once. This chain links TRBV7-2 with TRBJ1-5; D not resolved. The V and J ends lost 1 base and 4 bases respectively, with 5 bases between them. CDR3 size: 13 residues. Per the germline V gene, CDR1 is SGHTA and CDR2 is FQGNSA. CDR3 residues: CASSLGPNQPQHF. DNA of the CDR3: TGTGCCAGCAGCTTAGGCCCGAATCAGCCCCAGCATTTT.

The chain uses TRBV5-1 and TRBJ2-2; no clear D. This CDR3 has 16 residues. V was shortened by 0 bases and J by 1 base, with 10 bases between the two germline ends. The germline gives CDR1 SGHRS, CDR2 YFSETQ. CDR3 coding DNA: TGCGCCAGCAGCTTGGGGGCTAACATGAACACCGGGGAGCTGTTTTTT. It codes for CASSLGANMNTGELFF.

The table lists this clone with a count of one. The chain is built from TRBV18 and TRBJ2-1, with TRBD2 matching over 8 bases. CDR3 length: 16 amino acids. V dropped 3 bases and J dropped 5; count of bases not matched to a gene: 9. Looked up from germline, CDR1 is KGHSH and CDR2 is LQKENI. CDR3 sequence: CASSPNLAGGHNEQFF. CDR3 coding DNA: TGTGCCAGCTCACCGAACCTGGCGGGGGGCCACAATGAGCAGTTCTTC.

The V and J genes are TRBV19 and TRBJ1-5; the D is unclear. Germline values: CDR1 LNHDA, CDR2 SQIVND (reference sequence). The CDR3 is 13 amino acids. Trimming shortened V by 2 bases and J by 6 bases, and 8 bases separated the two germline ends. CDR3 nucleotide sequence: TGTGCCAGTAGTATAACGTTTAGTCAGCCCCAGCATTTT. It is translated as CASSITFSQPQHF.

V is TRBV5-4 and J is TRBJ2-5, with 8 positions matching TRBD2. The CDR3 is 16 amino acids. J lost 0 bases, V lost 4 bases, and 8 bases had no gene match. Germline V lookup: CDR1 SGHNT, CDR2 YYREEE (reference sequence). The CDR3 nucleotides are TGTGCCAGCAGCCCCCGTCGGGGGGGGAACCAAGAGACCCAGTACTTC. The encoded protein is CASSPRRGGNQETQYF.

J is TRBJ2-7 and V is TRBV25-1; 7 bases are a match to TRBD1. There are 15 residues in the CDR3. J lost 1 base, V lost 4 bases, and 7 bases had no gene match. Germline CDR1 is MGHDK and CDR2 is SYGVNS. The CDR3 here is CASSGGDRLSYEQYF. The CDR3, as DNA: TGTGCCAGCAGTGGAGGGGACAGACTATCCTACGAGCAGTACTTC.

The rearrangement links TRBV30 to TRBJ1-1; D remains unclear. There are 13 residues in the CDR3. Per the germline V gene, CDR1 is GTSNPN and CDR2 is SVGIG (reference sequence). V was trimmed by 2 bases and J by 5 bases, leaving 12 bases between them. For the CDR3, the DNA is TGTGCCTGGAGTAAACCGGGTGGAACTGAAGCTTTCTTT. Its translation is CAWSKPGGTEAFF.

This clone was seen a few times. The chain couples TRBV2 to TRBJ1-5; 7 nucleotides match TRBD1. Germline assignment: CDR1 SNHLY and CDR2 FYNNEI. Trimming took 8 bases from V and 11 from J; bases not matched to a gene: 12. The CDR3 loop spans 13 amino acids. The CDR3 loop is CASQGGTYPAQHF. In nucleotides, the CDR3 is TGTGCCAGCCAGGGGGGGACCTATCCGGCCCAGCATTTT.

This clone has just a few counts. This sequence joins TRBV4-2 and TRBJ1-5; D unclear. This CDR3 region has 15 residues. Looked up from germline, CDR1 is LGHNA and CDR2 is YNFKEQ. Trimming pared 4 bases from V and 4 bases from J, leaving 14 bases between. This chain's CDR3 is CASSPARTGNQPQHF. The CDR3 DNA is TGTGCCAGCAGCCCCGCAAGGACGGGGAATCAGCCCCAGCATTTT.

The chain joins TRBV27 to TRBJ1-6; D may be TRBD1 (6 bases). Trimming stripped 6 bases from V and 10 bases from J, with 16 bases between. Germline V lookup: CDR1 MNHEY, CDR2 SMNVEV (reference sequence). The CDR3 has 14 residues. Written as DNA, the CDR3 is TGTGCCAGCAGCCCGGACAGAATGTTCTCACCCCTCCACTTT. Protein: CASSPDRMFSPLHF.

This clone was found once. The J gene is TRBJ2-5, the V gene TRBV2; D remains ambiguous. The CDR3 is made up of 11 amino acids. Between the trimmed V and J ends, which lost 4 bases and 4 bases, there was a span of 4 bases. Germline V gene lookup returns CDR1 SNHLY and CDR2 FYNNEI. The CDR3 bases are TGTGCCAGCAGTGTTGCAGAGACCCAGTACTTC. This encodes CASSVAETQYF.

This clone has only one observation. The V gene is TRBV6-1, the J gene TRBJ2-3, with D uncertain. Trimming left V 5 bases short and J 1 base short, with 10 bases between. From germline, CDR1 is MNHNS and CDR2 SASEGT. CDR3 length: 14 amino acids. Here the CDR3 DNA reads TGTGCCAGCAGTAAGCCTTCTCGCACAGATACGCAGTATTTT. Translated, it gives CASSKPSRTDTQYF.

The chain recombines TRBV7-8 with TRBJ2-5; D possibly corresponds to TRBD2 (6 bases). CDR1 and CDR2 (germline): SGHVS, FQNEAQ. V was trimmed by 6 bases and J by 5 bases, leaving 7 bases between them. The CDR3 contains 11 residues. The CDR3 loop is CASREGETQYF. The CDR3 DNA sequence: TGTGCCAGCAGGGAGGGGGAGACCCAGTACTTC. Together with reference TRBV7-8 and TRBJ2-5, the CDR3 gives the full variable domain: GAGVSQSPRYKVAKRGQDVALRCDPISGHVSLFWYQQALGQGPEFLTYFQNEAQLDKSGLPSDRFFAERPEGSVSTLKIQRTQQEDSAVYLCASREGETQYFGPGTRLLVL.

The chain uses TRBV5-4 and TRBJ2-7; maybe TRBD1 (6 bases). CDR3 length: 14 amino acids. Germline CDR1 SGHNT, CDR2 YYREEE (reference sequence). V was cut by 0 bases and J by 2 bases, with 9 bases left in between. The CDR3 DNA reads TGTGCCAGCAGCTTGGATACAGGGACCTACGAGCAGTACTTC. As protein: CASSLDTGTYEQYF.

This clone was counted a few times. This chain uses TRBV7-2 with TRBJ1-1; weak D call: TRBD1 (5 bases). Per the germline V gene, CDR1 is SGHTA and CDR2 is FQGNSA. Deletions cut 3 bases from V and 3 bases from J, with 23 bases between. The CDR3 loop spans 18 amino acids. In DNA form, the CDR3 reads TGTGCCAGCAGCTTGGCTAAAGGCAGGGTGTACCTTGACACTGAAGCTTTCTTT. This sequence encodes CASSLAKGRVYLDTEAFF.

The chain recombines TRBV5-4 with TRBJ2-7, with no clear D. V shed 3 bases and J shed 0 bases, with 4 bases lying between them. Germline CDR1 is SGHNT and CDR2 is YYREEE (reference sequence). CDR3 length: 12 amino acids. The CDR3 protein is CASSYLSYEQYF. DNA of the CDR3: TGTGCCAGCAGCTATCTCTCCTACGAGCAGTACTTC.

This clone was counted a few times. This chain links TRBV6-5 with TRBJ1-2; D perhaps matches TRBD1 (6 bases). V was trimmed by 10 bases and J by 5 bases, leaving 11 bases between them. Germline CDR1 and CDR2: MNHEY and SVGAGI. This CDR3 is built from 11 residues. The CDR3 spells CATKQGYGYTF. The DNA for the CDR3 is TGTGCCACCAAGCAGGGGTATGGCTACACCTTC.

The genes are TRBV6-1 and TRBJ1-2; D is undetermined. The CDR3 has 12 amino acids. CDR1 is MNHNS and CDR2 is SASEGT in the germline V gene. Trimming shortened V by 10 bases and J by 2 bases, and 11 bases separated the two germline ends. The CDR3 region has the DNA TGTGCCATCCAGCGAGGGAACTATGGCTACACCTTC. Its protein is CAIQRGNYGYTF.

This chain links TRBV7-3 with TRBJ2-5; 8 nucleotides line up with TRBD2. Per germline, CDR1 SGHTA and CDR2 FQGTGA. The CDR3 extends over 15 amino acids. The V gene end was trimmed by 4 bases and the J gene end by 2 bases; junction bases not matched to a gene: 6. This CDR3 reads CASSSRGGQQETQYF. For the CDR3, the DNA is TGTGCCAGCAGCTCCCGGGGGGGCCAACAAGAGACCCAGTACTTC.

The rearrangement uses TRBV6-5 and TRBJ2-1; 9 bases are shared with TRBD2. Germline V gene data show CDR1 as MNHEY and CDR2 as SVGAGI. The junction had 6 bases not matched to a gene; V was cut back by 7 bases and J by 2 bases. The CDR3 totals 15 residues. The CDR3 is CASIGAGGTYNEQFF. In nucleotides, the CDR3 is TGTGCCAGCATAGGAGCGGGGGGAACCTACAATGAGCAGTTCTTC.

Here the CDR3 DNA reads TGTGCCAGCAGTTACTGGGGTAGCACTGAAGCTTTCTTT. Residues: CASSYWGSTEAFF. The chain is built from TRBV6-5 and TRBJ1-1; no definite D call. Per germline, CDR1 MNHEY and CDR2 SVGAGI. The length of the CDR3 is 13 residues. Trimming stripped 1 base from V and 4 bases from J, with 7 bases between.

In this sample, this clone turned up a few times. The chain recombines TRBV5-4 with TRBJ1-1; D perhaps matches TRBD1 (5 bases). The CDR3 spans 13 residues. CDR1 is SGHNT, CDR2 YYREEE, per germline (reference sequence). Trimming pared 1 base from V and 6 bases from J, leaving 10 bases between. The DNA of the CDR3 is TGTGCCAGCAGCTTGACCCTGGGGGCTGAAGCTTTCTTT. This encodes CASSLTLGAEAFF. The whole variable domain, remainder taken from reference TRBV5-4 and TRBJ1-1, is ETGVTQSPTHLIKTRGQQVTLRCSSQSGHNTVSWYQQALGQGPQFIFQYYREEENGRGNFPPRFSGLQFPNYSSELNVNALELDDSALYLCASSLTLGAEAFFGQGTRLTVV.

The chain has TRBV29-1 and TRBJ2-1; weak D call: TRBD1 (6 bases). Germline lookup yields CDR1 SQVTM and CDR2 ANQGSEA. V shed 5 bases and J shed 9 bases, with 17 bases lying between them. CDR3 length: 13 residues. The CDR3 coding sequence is TGCAGCGTTCCAACGGTGGGGGCGGGTGAGCAGTTCTTC. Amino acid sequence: CSVPTVGAGEQFF.